The source of this T cell receptor beta chain is a study of human T cells and chemical hapten exposure. Study outcomes and limitations: Counts of TCRs above 1 in 1000 frequency stayed unchanged with DPC sensitization.

The sample's time point: patch test 2, 6 weeks after DPC sensitization. Treatment of the sample: therapeutic diphenylcyclopropenone sensitization with weekly scalp DPC. Patch tests were applied only after blood draws. Total RNA was extracted from unfractionated whole blood. From germline, CDR1 is SEHNR and CDR2 FQNEAQ (reference sequence). The ends were cut back, 3 bases at V and 4 bases at J, with 10 bases in the middle. The CDR3 totals 13 residues. This clonotype has ten or more counts. Its antigen remains unknown. Attachment of unique molecular identifiers to individual cDNA molecules was performed in the library. One entry per CDR3 protein results from TCRdb running MiXCR on the RACE reads. Among approximately 84,000 distinct CDR3 sequences, 9.5% to 13% were seen once, and the ten largest hold 2% to 2.5%.

This TCR was recovered from a woman in her twenties or thirties with alopecia areata. Some clones in this sample may be carry-over from other donors' samples. Sequenced material: whole blood, taken in connection with sensitization to the hapten diphenylcyclopropenone (DPC). The J gene is TRBJ2-7, the V gene TRBV7-9; D is ambiguous. CDR3 protein: CASSFPGPYEQYF. DNA of the CDR3: TGTGCCAGCAGCTTCCCCGGACCGTACGAGCAGTACTTC. Supplemented by reference TRBV7-9 and TRBJ2-7, the full variable domain reads DTGVSQNPRHKITKRGQNVTFRCDPISEHNRLYWYRQTLGQGPEFLTYFQNEAQLEKSRLLSDRFSAERPKGSFSTLEIQRTEQGDSAMYLCASSFPGPYEQYFGPGTRLTVT.